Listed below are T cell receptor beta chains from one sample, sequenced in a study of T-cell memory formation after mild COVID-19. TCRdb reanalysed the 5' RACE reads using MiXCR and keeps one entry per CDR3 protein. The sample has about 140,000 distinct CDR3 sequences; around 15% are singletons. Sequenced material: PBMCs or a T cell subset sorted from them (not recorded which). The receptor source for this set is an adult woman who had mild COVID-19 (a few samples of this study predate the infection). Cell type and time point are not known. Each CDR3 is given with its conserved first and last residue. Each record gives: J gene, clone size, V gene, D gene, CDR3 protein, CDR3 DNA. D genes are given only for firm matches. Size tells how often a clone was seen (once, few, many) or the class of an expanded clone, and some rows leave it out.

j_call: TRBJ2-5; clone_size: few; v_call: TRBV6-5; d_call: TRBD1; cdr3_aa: CASSNTGTGIETQYF; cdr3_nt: TGTGCCAGCAGTAATACGGGGACAGGGATCGAGACCCAGTACTTC
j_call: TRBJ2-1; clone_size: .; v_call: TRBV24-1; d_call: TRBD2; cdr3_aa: CATSDLRTSGGAPQFF; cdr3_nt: TGTGCCACCAGTGATTTGAGAACTAGCGGGGGGGCCCCGCAGTTCTTC
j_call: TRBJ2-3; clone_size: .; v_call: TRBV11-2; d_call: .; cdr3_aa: CASSPRVLDTQYF; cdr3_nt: TGTGCCAGCAGCCCCCGGGTCCTAGATACGCAGTATTTT
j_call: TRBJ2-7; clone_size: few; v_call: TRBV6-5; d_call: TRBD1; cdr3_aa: CASRMTGDSYEQYF; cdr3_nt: TGTGCCAGCAGGATGACAGGGGACTCCTACGAGCAGTACTTC
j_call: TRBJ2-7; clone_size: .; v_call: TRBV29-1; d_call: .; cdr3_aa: CSAAGSGTSSYEQYF; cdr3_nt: TGCAGCGCTGCCGGTTCGGGGACTTCGTCCTACGAGCAGTACTTC
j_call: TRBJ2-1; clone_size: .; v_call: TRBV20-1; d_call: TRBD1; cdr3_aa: CSARSPGQGYNEQFF; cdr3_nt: TGCAGTGCGAGGTCCCCGGGACAGGGATACAATGAGCAGTTCTTC
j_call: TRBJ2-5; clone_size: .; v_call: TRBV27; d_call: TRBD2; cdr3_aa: CASSGSVSGGFKTQYF; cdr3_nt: TGTGCCAGCAGTGGTTCGGTTAGCGGGGGGTTTAAGACCCAGTACTTC
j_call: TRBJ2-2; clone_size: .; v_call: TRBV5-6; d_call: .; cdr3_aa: CASSLAWGTNTGELFF; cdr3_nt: TGTGCCAGCAGCTTGGCTTGGGGAACGAACACCGGGGAGCTGTTTTTT
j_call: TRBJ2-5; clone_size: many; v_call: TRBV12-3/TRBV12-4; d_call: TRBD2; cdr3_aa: CASRAPSGETQYF; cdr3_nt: TGTGCCAGCAGAGCTCCTAGCGGGGAGACCCAGTACTTC
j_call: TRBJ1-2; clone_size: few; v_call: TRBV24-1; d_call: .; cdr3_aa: CATSDFSQGYGYTF; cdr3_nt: TGTGCCACCAGTGATTTCTCCCAGGGCTATGGCTACACCTTC
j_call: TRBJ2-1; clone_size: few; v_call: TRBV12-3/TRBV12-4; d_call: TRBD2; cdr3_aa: CASSLVAGGHDEQFF; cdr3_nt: TGTGCCAGCAGTTTAGTCGCGGGAGGGCACGATGAGCAGTTCTTC